Below, 20 T cell receptor beta chains from the same sample are listed, as sequenced in a study of T cell responses to AZD1222 COVID-19 vaccine. Only in-frame clones appear in the TCRdb table, and some are missing; sequencing was by immunoSEQ multiplex PCR. The sample yields 110,000 to 150,000 clones, less than 95% seen once. The specimen was peripheral blood, collected on day 0 of AZD1222 vaccination. The receptors shown here come from an adult in good health.

The chain recombines TRBV18 with TRBJ2-3; D is unclear. Germline loops: CDR1 KGHSH, CDR2 LQKENI. The CDR3 sequence is 13 residues long. Trimming left V 10 bases short and J 0 bases short, with 11 bases between. The CDR3 bases are TGTGCCACCAACGGGTTGAGCACAGATACGCAGTATTTT. Amino acids: CATNGLSTDTQYF.

This chain links TRBV6-2 or TRBV6-3 with TRBJ1-2, with no clear D. Germline loops: CDR1 MNHEY, CDR2 SVGEGT. The length of the CDR3 is 13 residues. Trimming cost V 0 bases and J 4 bases, with 6 bases left between them. The CDR3 sequence is CASSYSAAYGYTF. The CDR3 nucleotides read TGTGCCAGCAGTTACTCGGCAGCCTATGGCTACACCTTC.

This rearrangement joins TRBV3-1 (or the pseudogene TRBV3-2) to TRBJ2-2; D unresolved. Trimming left V 3 bases short and J 0 bases short, with 5 bases between. This CDR3 is 14 amino acids long. Per the germline V gene, CDR1 is LGHDT and CDR2 is YNNKEL (reference sequence). For the CDR3, the DNA is TGTGCCAGCAGCCAGGGTACGAACACCGGGGAGCTGTTTTTT. Protein: CASSQGTNTGELFF.

The chain uses TRBV18 and TRBJ1-5; possibly TRBD1 for D (6 bases). The CDR3 covers 18 residues. With 3 bases removed from V and 0 bases from J, the gap between germline ends came to 18 bases. Germline-derived CDR1 and CDR2 are KGHSH and LQKENI. CDR3 loop: CASSPYGGQSNSNQPQHF. The DNA for the CDR3 is TGTGCCAGCTCACCCTACGGAGGACAGAGTAATAGCAATCAGCCCCAGCATTTT.

This clone was seen once. The rearrangement uses TRBV5-4 and TRBJ2-7; 7 positions match TRBD2. Trimming took 5 bases from V and 7 from J; bases not matched to a gene: 12. Germline lookup yields CDR1 SGHNT and CDR2 YYREEE (reference sequence). The CDR3 sequence is 14 residues long. The CDR3 reads CASRPPGLGDEQYF. CDR3 nucleotide sequence: TGTGCCAGCAGACCCCCCGGACTAGGTGATGAGCAGTACTTC.

The chain employs TRBV7-8 and TRBJ1-2, with 8 bases that match TRBD1. Germline CDR1 is SGHVS and CDR2 is FQNEAQ. This CDR3 region has 15 residues. V dropped 5 bases and J dropped 6; count of bases not matched to a gene: 11. CDR3 sequence reads: CASSPNTGGTDGYTF. The CDR3, as DNA: TGTGCCAGCAGCCCCAATACAGGGGGAACGGATGGCTACACCTTC.

V is TRBV12-3 or TRBV12-4 and J is TRBJ2-7; 7 nucleotides match TRBD2. J lost 5 bases, V lost 6 bases, and 7 bases had no gene match. The CDR3 covers 13 residues. CDR3 residues: CASSLAERDEQYF. The CDR3 DNA sequence: TGTGCCAGCAGCCTAGCGGAGCGGGACGAGCAGTACTTC.

This chain joins TRBV2 and TRBJ1-5; the D gene is possibly TRBD1 (5 bases). Looked up from germline, CDR1 is SNHLY and CDR2 is FYNNEI. The CDR3 sequence is 14 residues long. Trimming removed 6 bases at V and 2 bases at J, with 11 bases between. DNA for the CDR3: TGTGCCAGCAGGGATCAGGGTGGCAATCAGCCCCAGCATTTT. This gives the protein CASRDQGGNQPQHF.

This chain joins TRBV18 and TRBJ1-2; the D is unclear. Trimming removed 4 bases from V and 8 bases from J, with 14 bases in between. The CDR3 runs 13 residues. Germline V gives CDR1 KGHSH, CDR2 LQKENI. The CDR3 coding sequence is TGTGCCAGCTCACTCCGTTCGGGGTCGGGCTACACCTTC. Translated, it gives CASSLRSGSGYTF.

The CDR3 DNA reads TGTGCCACCAGTGATTCGGACCAAGGCCCACAAGAGACCCAGTACTTC. Its translation: CATSDSDQGPQETQYF. The V gene is TRBV24-1, the J gene TRBJ2-5; D gene ambiguous. Per germline, CDR1 KGHDR and CDR2 SFDVKD. V shed 2 bases and J shed 2 bases, with 14 bases lying between them. The CDR3 is 16 amino acids.

The chain joins TRBV11-2 to TRBJ1-1; no clear D. The CDR3 covers 15 residues. Per the germline V gene, CDR1 is SGHAT and CDR2 is FQNNGV. V lost 3 bases to trimming and J lost 4 bases, with 15 bases between them. The CDR3 spells CASSFDRFSPTEAFF. CDR3 sequence (DNA): TGTGCCAGCAGCTTTGATCGGTTCAGTCCCACTGAAGCTTTCTTT. Full variable domain (outside the CDR3, taken from reference TRBV11-2 and TRBJ1-1): EAGVAQSPRYKIIEKRQSVAFWCNPISGHATLYWYQQILGQGPKLLIQFQNNGVVDDSQLPKDRFSAERLKGVDSTLKIQPAKLEDSAVYLCASSFDRFSPTEAFFGQGTRLTVV.

This clone was counted a single time. The rearrangement uses TRBV6-5 and TRBJ1-4; perhaps TRBD1 as D (6 bases). This CDR3 has 12 amino acids. The ends were cut back, 4 bases at V and 8 bases at J, with 8 bases in the middle. CDR1 MNHEY and CDR2 SVGAGI come from the germline V gene. CDR3 nucleotides: TGTGCCAGCAGTTTGGACAGAGAAAAACTGTTTTTT. Translating it yields CASSLDREKLFF.

This sequence joins TRBV18 and TRBJ2-1; no definite D call. Germline assignment: CDR1 KGHSH and CDR2 LQKENI. CDR3 size: 12 residues. V lost 1 base and J 10 bases, leaving 8 bases between the germline ends. Written as DNA, the CDR3 is TGTGCCAGCTCACCACGGGGATTCGAGCAGTTCTTC. Its protein is CASSPRGFEQFF.

The V and J genes are TRBV19 and TRBJ2-1; D perhaps matches TRBD1 (5 bases). This CDR3 is built from 14 residues. Between the trimmed V and J ends, which lost 3 bases and 10 bases, there was a span of 16 bases. In germline, CDR1 is LNHDA, CDR2 SQIVND (reference sequence). This chain's CDR3 is CASSISFGAREQFF. The CDR3 nucleotides read TGTGCCAGTAGTATCTCGTTTGGGGCTAGGGAGCAGTTCTTC.

J is TRBJ2-7 and V is TRBV5-1; 7 bases are shared with TRBD2. CDR3 size: 16 residues. J was trimmed by 1 base and V by 4 bases; bases with no gene match: 11. CDR1 is SGHRS, CDR2 YFSETQ, per germline. CDR3 sequence (DNA): TGCGCCAGCAGCCTGGAACCTAGCGGTCCTTCCTACGAGCAGTACTTC. It encodes CASSLEPSGPSYEQYF.

Concerning this clone: The sample carries other DNA sequences with the same CDR3. This rearrangement joins TRBV29-1 to TRBJ1-2; 9 bases agree with TRBD1. With V trimmed by 6 bases and J by 4 bases, 3 bases remained unmatched. Germline V gene data show CDR1 as SQVTM and CDR2 as ANQGSEA. There are 12 residues in the CDR3. This CDR3 is CSVDRGTYGYTF. Written as DNA, the CDR3 is TGCAGCGTAGACAGGGGGACCTATGGCTACACCTTC.

This clone was seen once. The chain combines TRBV2 with TRBJ2-7; maybe TRBD1 (6 bases). The CDR3 runs 16 residues. Trimming cost V 4 bases and J 3 bases, with 19 bases left between them. Germline V lookup: CDR1 SNHLY, CDR2 FYNNEI. In nucleotides, the CDR3 is TGTGCCAGCAGTGGGGGTGGGGGCAGGTCCCTCTACGAGCAGTACTTC. Translation gives CASSGGGGRSLYEQYF.

The rearrangement joins TRBV30 to TRBJ1-1, with 7 bases matching TRBD1. Trimming took 2 bases from V and 4 from J; bases not matched to a gene: 13. The germline V gene has CDR1 GTSNPN and CDR2 SVGIG (reference sequence). The CDR3 contains 16 residues. CDR3 bases: TGTGCCTGGAGTACATCCTCGACAGGGTTCGCCACTGAAGCTTTCTTT. Its translation: CAWSTSSTGFATEAFF.

The DNA of the CDR3 is TGTGCCAGCAGCCCGAGCTCGGGGTCCACAGATACGCAGTATTTT. Translation gives CASSPSSGSTDTQYF. The chain combines TRBV7-2 with TRBJ2-3; TRBD2 might be the D (5 bases). Germline-derived CDR1 and CDR2 are SGHTA and FQGNSA. The CDR3 runs 15 residues. V lost 5 bases to trimming and J lost 2 bases, with 14 bases between them.

The chain has TRBV6-2 or TRBV6-3 and TRBJ2-1; 8 positions match TRBD2. This CDR3 has 15 amino acids. V was clipped by 6 bases and J by 7 bases; unmatched bases: 11. Germline lookup yields CDR1 MNHEY and CDR2 SVGEGT. CDR3 nucleotide sequence: TGTGCCAGCAGCCCCAGCGCGGGAGGACTAAATGAGCAGTTCTTC. Encoded protein: CASSPSAGGLNEQFF.